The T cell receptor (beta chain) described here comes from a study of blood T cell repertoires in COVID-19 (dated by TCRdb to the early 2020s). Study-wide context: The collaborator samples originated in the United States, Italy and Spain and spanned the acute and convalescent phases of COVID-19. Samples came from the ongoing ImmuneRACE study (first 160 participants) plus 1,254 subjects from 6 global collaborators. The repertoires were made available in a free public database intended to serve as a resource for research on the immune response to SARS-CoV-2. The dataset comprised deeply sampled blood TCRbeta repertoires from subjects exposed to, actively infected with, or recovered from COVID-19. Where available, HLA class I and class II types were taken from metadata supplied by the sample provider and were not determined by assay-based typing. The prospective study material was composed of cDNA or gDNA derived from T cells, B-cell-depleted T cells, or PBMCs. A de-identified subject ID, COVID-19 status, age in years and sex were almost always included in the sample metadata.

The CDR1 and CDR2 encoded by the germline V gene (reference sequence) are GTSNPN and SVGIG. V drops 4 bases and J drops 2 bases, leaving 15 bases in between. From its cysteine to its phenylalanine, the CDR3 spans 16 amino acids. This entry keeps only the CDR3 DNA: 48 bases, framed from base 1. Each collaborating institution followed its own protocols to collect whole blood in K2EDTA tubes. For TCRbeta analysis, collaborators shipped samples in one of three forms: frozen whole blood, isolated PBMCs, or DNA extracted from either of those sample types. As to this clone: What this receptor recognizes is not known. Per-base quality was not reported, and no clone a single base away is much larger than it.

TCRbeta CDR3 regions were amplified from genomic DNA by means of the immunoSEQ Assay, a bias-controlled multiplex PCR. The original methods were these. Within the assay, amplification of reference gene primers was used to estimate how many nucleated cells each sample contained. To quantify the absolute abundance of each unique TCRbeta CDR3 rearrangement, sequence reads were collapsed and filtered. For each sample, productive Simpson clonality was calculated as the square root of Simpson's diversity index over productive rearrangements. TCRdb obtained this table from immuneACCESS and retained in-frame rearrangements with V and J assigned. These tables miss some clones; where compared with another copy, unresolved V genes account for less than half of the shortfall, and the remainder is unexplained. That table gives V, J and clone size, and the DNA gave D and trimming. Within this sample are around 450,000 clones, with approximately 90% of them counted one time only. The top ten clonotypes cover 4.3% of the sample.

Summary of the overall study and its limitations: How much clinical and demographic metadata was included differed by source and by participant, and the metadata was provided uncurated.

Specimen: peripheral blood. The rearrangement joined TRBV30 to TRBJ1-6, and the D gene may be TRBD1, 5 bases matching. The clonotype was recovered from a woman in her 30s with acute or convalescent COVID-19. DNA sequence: TGTGCCTGGACCCAAGGGGTGTGGACCTATAATTCACCCCTCCACTTT. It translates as CAWTQGVWTYNSPLHF.